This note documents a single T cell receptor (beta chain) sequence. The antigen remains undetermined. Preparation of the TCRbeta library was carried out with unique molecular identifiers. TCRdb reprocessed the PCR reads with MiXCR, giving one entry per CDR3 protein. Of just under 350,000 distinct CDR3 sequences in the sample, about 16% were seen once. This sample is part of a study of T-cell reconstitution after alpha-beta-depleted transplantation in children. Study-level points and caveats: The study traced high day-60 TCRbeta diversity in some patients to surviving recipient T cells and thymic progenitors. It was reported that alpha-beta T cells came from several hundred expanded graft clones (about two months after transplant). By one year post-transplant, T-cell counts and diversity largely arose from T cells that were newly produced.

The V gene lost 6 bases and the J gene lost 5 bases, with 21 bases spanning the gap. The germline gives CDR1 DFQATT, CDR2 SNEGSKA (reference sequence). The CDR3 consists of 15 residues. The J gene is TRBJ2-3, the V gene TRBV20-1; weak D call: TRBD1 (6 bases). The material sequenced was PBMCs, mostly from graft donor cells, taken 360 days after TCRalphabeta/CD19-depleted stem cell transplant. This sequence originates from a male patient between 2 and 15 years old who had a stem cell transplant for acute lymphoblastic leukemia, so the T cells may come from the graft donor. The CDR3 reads CSAPPARGLGDTQYF. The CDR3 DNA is TGCAGTGCCCCCCCAGCCAGGGGCCTGGGAGATACGCAGTATTTT.